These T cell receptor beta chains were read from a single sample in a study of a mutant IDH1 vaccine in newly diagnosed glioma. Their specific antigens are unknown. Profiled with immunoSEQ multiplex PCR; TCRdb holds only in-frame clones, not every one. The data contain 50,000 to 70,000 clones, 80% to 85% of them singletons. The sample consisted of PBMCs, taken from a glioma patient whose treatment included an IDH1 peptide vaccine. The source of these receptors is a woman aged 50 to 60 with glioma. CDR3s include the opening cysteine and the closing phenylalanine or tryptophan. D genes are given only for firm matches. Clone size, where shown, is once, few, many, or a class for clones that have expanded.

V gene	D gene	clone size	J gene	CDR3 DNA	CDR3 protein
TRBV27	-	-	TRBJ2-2	TGTGCCAGCCGGAAGGGGGGTTCGAACACCGGGGAGCTGTTTTTT	CASRKGGSNTGELFF
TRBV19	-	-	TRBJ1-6	TGTGCCAGTAGTATAGACCAGTCCGATTCACCCCTCCACTTT	CASSIDQSDSPLHF
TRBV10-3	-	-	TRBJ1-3	TGTGCCGCCGTCGGAGTCTCTGGAAACACCATATATTTT	CAAVGVSGNTIYF
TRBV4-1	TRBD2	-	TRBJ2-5	TGCGCCAGCAGCCAATATCCGGGACTAGCGGGGGGCGGAAAAGAGACCCAGTACTTC	CASSQYPGLAGGGKETQYF
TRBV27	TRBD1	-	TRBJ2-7	TGTGCCAGCAGCCGAAGGACAGGACCCTACGAGCAGTACTTC	CASSRRTGPYEQYF
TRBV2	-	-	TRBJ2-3	TGTGCCACCGACTTCAGGGGACGCACAGATACGCAGTATTTT	CATDFRGRTDTQYF
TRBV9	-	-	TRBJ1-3	TGTGCCAGCAGCGTAAGGCAGACCTCTGGAAACACCATATATTTT	CASSVRQTSGNTIYF
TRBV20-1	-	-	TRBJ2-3	TGCAGTGCTACCAGCACAGATACGCAGTATTTT	CSATSTDTQYF
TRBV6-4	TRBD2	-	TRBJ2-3	TGTGCCAGCAGTGACTCGACTAGCGGGGGAGATACGCAGTATTTT	CASSDSTSGGDTQYF
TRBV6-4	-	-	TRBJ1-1	TGTGCCAGCAGCTCGACAGCGAACACTGAAGCTTTCTTT	CASSSTANTEAFF
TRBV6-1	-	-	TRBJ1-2	TGTGCCACCAGCTTAGACAGACCAGCTAACTATGGCTACACCTTC	CATSLDRPANYGYTF
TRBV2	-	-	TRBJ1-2	TGTGCCAGGGGGGCGGGTGGCTACACCTTC	CARGAGGYTF
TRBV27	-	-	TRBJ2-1	TGTGCCAGCAGTTCAGGGGGGCCCTACAATGAGCAGTTCTTC	CASSSGGPYNEQFF
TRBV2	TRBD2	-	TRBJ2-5	TGTGCCAGCAGTGAACTGGTTGGCGGGGGGCTAACGACTCAAGAGACCCAGTACTTC	CASSELVGGGLTTQETQYF
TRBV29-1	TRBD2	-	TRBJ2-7	TGCAGCGTTCGAAAAGGGTCGACGAGCGGGATGTACTTC	CSVRKGSTSGMYF
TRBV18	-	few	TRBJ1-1	TGTGCCAGCTCACCAGTCTCCACTGAAGCTTTCTTT	CASSPVSTEAFF
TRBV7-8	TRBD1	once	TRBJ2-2	TGTGCCAGCAGCTTAGTTGGGACAGGGAACACCGGGGAGCTGTTTTTT	CASSLVGTGNTGELFF
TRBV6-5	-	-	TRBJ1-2	TGTGCCAGCATCCGGCCGGGGCCCGATAGGAGCTACACCTTC	CASIRPGPDRSYTF
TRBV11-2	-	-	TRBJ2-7	TGTGCCAGCAGCTTAGACTTGGGGGTGGAGCAGTACTTC	CASSLDLGVEQYF
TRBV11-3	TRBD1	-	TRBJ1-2	TGTGCCAGCAGCCCGGACAGGGTCGATGGCTATGGCTACACCTTC	CASSPDRVDGYGYTF
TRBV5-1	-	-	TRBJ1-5	TGCGCCAGCAGCTTGGCGGCGGGAAATCAGCCCCAGCATTTT	CASSLAAGNQPQHF
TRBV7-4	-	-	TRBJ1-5	TGTGCCAGCAGCTTAGGCCTAGTGGGGGGTCGGCAGCCCCAGCATTTT	CASSLGLVGGRQPQHF
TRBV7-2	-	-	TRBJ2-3	TGTGCCAGCAGTCGGAGTTACCCAGATACGCAGTATTTT	CASSRSYPDTQYF
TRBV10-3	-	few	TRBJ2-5	TGTGCCATCACTCGAAAGCTCGTCGAGACCCAGTACTTC	CAITRKLVETQYF
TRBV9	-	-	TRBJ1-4	TGTGCCAGCAGCGTGTCCGGTCTAGCTAATGAAAAACTGTTTTTT	CASSVSGLANEKLFF
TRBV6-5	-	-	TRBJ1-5	TGTGCCAGCAGTCTCCCTAGGAATTTT	CASSLPRNF
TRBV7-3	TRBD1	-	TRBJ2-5	TGTGCCAGCAGCTCCGGGACAGCCACTGAGACCCAGTACTTC	CASSSGTATETQYF
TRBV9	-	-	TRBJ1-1	TGTGCCAGCAATCAGGAAGGACACCGGAACACTGAAGCTTTCTTT	CASNQEGHRNTEAFF
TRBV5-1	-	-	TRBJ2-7	TGCGCCAGCAGCCCGGGACTCTTGGACGTCTACGAGCAGTACTTC	CASSPGLLDVYEQYF
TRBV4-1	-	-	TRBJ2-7	TGCGCCAGCAGCCAAATCCAGACTTCACCCTACGAGCAGTACTTC	CASSQIQTSPYEQYF
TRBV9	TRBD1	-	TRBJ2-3	TGTGCCAGCAGCGCCGGGACAGGCCTCTCAGATACGCAGTATTTT	CASSAGTGLSDTQYF
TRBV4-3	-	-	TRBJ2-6	TGCGCCAGCAGCCAAGATCGGGTCTCTGGGGCCAACGTCCTGACTTTC	CASSQDRVSGANVLTF
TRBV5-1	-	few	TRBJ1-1	TGCGCCAGCAGCTTGTTAGGGGACACTGAAGCTTTCTTT	CASSLLGDTEAFF
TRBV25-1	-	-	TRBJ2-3	TGTGCCAGCAGTGTCCGAGGTACGCAGTATTTT	CASSVRGTQYF
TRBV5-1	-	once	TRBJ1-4	TGCGCCAGCAGCTTGGCCGGGAGTGGGGTTAATGAAAAACTGTTTTTT	CASSLAGSGVNEKLFF
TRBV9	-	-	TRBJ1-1	TGTGCCAGCAGCGTCGCGGGCGCTGAAGCTTTCTTT	CASSVAGAEAFF
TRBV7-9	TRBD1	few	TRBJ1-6	TGTGCCAGCAGTCAAGAACCGGACAGGCCGAATTCACCCCTCCACTTT	CASSQEPDRPNSPLHF
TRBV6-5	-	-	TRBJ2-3	TGTGCCAGCAGCTCTAGGGAGGTAGATACGCAGTATTTT	CASSSREVDTQYF
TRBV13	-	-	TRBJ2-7	TGTGCCAGCTTCAAAAGGGGAGGTGAGCAGTACTTC	CASFKRGGEQYF
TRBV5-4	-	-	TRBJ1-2	TGTGCCAGCAGCCAGAGGCAGGGACGGTCTGACTATGGTGGCTACACCTTC	CASSQRQGRSDYGGYTF
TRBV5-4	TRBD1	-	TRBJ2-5	TGTGCCAGCAGCCCGGGACAGGGTAAGGAGACCCAGTACTTC	CASSPGQGKETQYF
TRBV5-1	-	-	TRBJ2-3	TGCGCCAGCAGCTTGGGTGAAAGGAAAAGCACAGATACGCAGTATTTT	CASSLGERKSTDTQYF
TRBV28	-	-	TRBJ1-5	TGTGCCAGCAGTAAGTCCGGCAATCAGCCCCAGCATTTT	CASSKSGNQPQHF
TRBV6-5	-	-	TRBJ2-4	TGTGCCAGCAGTTCAGGACAGAAAAACATTCAGTACTTC	CASSSGQKNIQYF
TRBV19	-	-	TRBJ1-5	TGTGCCAGTACCTCCACCCCAGGGCTAAATCAGCCCCAGCATTTT	CASTSTPGLNQPQHF
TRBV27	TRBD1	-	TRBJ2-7	TGTGCCAGCAGTCTCTTACCGACAGGGGTCTCCTACGAGCAGTACTTC	CASSLLPTGVSYEQYF
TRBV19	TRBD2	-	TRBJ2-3	TGTGCCACGAGACCGGGACTAGCGGCCACAGATACGCAGTATTTT	CATRPGLAATDTQYF
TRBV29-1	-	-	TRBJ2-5	TGCAGCGTACCCCCCCCCGGGGGGCGCGGGGAGACCCAGTACTTC	CSVPPPGGRGETQYF
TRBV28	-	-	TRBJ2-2	TGTGCCAGCAGCCTATCCGGGACCGGGGAGCTGTTTTTT	CASSLSGTGELFF
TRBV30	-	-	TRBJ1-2	TGTGCCTGCCCCCTGACAGCTAACTATGGCTACACCTTC	CACPLTANYGYTF
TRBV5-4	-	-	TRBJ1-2	TGTGCCAGCAGCTTACCTCTGGGGGGGGCGAGATATGGCTACACCTTC	CASSLPLGGARYGYTF